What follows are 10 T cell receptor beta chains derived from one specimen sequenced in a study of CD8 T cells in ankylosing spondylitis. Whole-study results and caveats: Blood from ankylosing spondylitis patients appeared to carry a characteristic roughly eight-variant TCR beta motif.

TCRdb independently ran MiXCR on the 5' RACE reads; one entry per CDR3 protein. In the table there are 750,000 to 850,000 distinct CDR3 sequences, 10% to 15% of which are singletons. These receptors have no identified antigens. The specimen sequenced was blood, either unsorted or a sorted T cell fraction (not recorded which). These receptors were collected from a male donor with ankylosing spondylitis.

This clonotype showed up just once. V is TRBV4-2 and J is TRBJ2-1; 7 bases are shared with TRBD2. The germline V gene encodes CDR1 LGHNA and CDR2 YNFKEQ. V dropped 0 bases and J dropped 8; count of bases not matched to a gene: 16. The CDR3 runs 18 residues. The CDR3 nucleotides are TGTGCCAGCAGCCAAGAACTCCCGTGGACGACCGGGGGGTATGAGCAGTTCTTC. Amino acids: CASSQELPWTTGGYEQFF.

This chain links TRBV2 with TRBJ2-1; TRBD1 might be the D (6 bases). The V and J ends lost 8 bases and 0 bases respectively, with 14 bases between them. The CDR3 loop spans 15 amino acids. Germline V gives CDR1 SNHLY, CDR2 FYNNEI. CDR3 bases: TGTGCCAGCCGGATCCTAGGGGGCTCCTACAATGAGCAGTTCTTC. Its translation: CASRILGGSYNEQFF.

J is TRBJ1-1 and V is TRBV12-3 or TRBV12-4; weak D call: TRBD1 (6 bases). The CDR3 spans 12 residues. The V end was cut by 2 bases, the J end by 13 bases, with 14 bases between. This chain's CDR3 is CASSLLRQAGFF. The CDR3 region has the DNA TGTGCCAGCAGTTTATTAAGACAGGCCGGTTTCTTT.

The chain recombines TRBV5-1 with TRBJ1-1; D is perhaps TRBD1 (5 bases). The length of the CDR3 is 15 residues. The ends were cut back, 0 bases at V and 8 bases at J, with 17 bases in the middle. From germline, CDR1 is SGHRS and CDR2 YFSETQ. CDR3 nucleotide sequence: TGCGCCAGCAGCTTGGGTGGGACTGCCGTGGTGGAAGCTTTCTTT. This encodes CASSLGGTAVVEAFF.

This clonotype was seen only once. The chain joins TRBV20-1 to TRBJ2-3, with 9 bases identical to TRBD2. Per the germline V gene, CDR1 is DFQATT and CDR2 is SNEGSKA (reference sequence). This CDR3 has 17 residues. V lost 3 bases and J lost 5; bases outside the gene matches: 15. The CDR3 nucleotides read TGCAGTGCTAGGAAGGTTCCGGCGGGAGGGCCGGGAGATACGCAGTATTTT. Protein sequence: CSARKVPAGGPGDTQYF.

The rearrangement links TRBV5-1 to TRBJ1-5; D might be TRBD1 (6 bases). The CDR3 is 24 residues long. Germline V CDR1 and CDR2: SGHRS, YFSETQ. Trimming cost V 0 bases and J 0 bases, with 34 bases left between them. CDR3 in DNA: TGCGCCAGCAGCTTGGAGGGCTACAGGGTTTGCCTTTGCCAAGCGTCGTATAGCAATCAGCCCCAGCATTTT. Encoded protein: CASSLEGYRVCLCQASYSNQPQHF.

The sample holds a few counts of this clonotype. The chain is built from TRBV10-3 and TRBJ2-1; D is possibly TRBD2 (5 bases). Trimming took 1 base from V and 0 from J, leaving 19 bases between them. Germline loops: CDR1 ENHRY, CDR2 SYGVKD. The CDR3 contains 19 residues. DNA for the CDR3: TGTGCCATCAGTGAGTGGACTGCGACGATCAGTGGCTCCTACAATGAGCAGTTCTTC. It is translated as CAISEWTATISGSYNEQFF.

The DNA of the CDR3 is TGTGCCAGCAGCCAAGGCATGGCGGGACTGGGTAATGAGCAGTTCTTC. As protein: CASSQGMAGLGNEQFF. The V gene is TRBV3-1, the J gene TRBJ2-1; D perhaps matches TRBD2 (6 bases). Germline values: CDR1 LGHDT, CDR2 YNNKEL (reference sequence). The V and J ends lost 1 base and 7 bases respectively, with 17 bases between them. The CDR3 has 16 residues.

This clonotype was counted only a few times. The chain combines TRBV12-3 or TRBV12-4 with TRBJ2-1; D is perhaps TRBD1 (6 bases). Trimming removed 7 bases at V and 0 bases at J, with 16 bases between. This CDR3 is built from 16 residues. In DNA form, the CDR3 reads TGTGCCAGCAACCCCGGACAGTCCCGCTCCTACAATGAGCAGTTCTTC. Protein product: CASNPGQSRSYNEQFF.

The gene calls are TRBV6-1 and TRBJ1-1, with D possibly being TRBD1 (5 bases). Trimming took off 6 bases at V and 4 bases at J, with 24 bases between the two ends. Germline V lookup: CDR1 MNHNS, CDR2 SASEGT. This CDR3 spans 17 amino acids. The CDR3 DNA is TGTGCCAGCAGCCCCAAACCAGCAGGCCTCGGGGGCACTGAAGCTTTCTTT. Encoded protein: CASSPKPAGLGGTEAFF.